This T cell receptor beta chain emerged from a study of blood T cell repertoires in COVID-19. The table came from immunoSEQ multiplex PCR; TCRdb's copy has only in-frame clones and leaves some out. This table has tens of thousands of clones, roughly four fifths appearing once. The CDR3 is made up of 15 amino acids. V was shortened by 2 bases and J by 4 bases, with 15 bases between the two germline ends. CDR1 and CDR2 from the germline V gene are KGHSH and LQKENI. The receptor was derived from a man in his 60s with acute or convalescent COVID-19. Sequenced material: peripheral blood. The chain couples TRBV18 to TRBJ2-7, with a tentative D call TRBD2 (6 bases). The CDR3 loop is CASSPTAGPIYEQYF. In DNA, the CDR3 is TGTGCCAGCTCACCAACCGCGGGGCCCATTTACGAGCAGTACTTC.